The TCR beta chain described here comes from a study of regulatory T cells in long-lasting Graves disease. Study results and limitations: Persistent disease preferred TRBV28, TRBJ1-2 and TRBJ2-5; new disease, TRBV20-1 and TRBJ2-1.

Documented time point: newly diagnosed GD, antithyroid drugs for less than 3 months. RNA extracted from PBMCs served as the sequencing template. From germline, CDR1 is LGHDT and CDR2 YNNKEL (reference sequence). Deletions cut 3 bases from V and 0 bases from J, with 11 bases between. This CDR3 spans 15 amino acids. According to the study, TCR beta libraries were built with iRepertoire HTBI primers and CDR3-region Arm-PCR. TCRdb re-analysed the multiplex PCR reads in MiXCR, keeping a single row per CDR3 protein. The sample lists 400,000 to 450,000 distinct CDR3 sequences; more than 13% were seen once. The table lists this clonotype with many counts. The antigen remains undetermined. This sample also belongs to another study, concerning T cells in Graves' hyperthyroidism and ophthalmopathy. That paper notes: RT-PCR in the first round (using the HTBI primer set) targeted the TCR CDR3.

The chain couples TRBV3-1 to TRBJ2-5; D gene uncertain. The source material was peripheral blood mononuclear cells (PBMCs), sampled at new diagnosis, from a patient treated with antithyroid drugs. The receptor comes from a woman in her 30s with Graves disease. DNA for the CDR3: TGTGCCAGCAGCCACGACCCTAGGTACCAAGAGACCCAGTACTTC. Its protein is CASSHDPRYQETQYF.